This T cell receptor beta chain was recorded in a study of early T cells in non-severe SARS-CoV-2 infection. Study as a whole: Sequenced bulk RNA came from whole blood that was unsorted, and chains were unpaired. General study points: Lookups in VDJdb leaned toward anti-spike CD8 responses and missed private and CD4 specificities.

The library protocol tagged individual cDNA molecules with unique molecular identifiers. Via MiXCR, TCRdb re-called the 5' RACE reads, giving one row per CDR3 protein. Of 40,000 to 45,000 distinct CDR3 sequences in the sample, 12% are singletons; the top ten hold approximately 15%. CDR1 is LGHNA, CDR2 YSLEER, per germline. With V trimmed by 6 bases and J by 4 bases, 7 bases remained unmatched. This CDR3 has 14 residues. Turning to this clonotype: Its antigen is currently unknown.

This sequence was found in an adult who was a healthcare worker with PCR-confirmed SARS-CoV-2 infection or an uninfected control (not recorded which). Sequenced input: whole blood. V gene TRBV4-3 combines with J gene TRBJ2-3, with 7 bases matching TRBD1. The CDR3 DNA follows: TGCGCCAGCAGTCGGTCCACAGGGGCAGATACGCAGTATTTT. Its protein is CASSRSTGADTQYF.